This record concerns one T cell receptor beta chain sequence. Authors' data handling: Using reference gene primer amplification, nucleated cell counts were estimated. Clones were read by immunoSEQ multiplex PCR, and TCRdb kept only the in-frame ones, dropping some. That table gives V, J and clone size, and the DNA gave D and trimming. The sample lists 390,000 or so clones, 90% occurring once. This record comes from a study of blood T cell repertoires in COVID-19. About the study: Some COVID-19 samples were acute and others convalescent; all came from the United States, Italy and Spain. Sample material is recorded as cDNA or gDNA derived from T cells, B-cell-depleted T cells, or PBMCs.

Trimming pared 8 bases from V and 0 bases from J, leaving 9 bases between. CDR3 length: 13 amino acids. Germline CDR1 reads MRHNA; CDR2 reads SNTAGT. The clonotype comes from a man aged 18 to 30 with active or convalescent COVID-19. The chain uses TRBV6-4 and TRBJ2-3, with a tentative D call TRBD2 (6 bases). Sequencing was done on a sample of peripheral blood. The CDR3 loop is CASRGASTDTQYF. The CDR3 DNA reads TGTGCCAGCCGCGGGGCTAGCACAGATACGCAGTATTTT.